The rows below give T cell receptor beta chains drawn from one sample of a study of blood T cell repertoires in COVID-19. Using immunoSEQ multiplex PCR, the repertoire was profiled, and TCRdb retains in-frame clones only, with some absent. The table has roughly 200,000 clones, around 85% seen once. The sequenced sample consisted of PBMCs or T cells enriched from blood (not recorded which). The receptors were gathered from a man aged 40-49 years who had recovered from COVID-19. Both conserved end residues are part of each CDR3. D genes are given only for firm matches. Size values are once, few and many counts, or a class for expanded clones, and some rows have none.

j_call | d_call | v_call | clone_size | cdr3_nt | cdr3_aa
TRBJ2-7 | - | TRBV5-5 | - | TGTGCCAGCAGCTTGAGTTTGACAGCCTACGAGCAGTACTTC | CASSLSLTAYEQYF
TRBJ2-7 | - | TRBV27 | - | TGTGCCAGCGCCAGTAACTACGAGCAGTACTTC | CASASNYEQYF
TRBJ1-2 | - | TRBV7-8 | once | TGTGCCAGCAGCCCCGACACCAACTATGGCTACACCTTC | CASSPDTNYGYTF
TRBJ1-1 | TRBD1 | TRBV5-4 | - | TGTGCCAGCAGCTTGGCCGGGACAGCGAACACTGAAGCTTTCTTT | CASSLAGTANTEAFF
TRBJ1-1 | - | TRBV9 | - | TGTGCCAGCAGCGTGTCTGGAGGTAGGGAATCAGCTTTCTTT | CASSVSGGRESAFF
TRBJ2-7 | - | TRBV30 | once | TGTGCCTGGAGTGTGGTCGGGAACGAGCAGTACTTC | CAWSVVGNEQYF
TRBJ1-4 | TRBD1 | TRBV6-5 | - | TGTGCCAGCAGTTACGGACAGGGAAATGAAAAACTGTTTTTT | CASSYGQGNEKLFF
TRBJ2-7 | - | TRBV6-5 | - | TGTGCCAGCAGTTCCCCCGGGAAATCATCTTACGAGCAGTACTTC | CASSSPGKSSYEQYF
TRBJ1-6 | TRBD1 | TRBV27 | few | TGTGCCAGCAGTTTCTGGGACAGGGGTAATTCACCCCTCCACTTT | CASSFWDRGNSPLHF
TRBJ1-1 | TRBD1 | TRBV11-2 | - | TGTGCCAGCAGCCCCCACTTTTATCAGGGGGGCATGAACACTGAAGCTTTCTTT | CASSPHFYQGGMNTEAFF
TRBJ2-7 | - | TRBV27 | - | TGTGCCAGCAGCCCCCCGGGGTACGAGCAGTACTTC | CASSPPGYEQYF
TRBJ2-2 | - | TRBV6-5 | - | TGTGCCAGCAGCTGGTTAGCGGAAAACACCGGGGAGCTGTTTTTT | CASSWLAENTGELFF
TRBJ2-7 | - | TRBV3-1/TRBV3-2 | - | TGTGCCAGCAGCCAAGATTCTGGGAGTGGGAACGAGCAGTACTTC | CASSQDSGSGNEQYF
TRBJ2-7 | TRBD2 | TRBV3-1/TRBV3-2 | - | TGTGCCAGCAGCCAAGATTGGTCTAGCGGGACTTACGAGCAGTACTTC | CASSQDWSSGTYEQYF
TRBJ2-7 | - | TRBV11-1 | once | TGTGCCAGCAGCTTAGAAGGGCGGGAACTATACGAGCAGTACTTC | CASSLEGRELYEQYF
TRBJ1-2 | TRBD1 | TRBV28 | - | TGTGCCAGCAGCCGAACAGGGGACGGCTACACCTTC | CASSRTGDGYTF
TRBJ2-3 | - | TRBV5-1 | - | TGCGCCAGCAGTCCTCCGGGTAGCGGTAGGGATACGCAGTATTTT | CASSPPGSGRDTQYF
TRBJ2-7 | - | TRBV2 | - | TGTGCCAGCAGATCGGACTACTCCTACGAGCAGTACTTC | CASRSDYSYEQYF
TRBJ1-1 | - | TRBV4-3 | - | TGCGCCAGCAAACAAGATCCGGGAATGAACACTGAAGCTTTCTTT | CASKQDPGMNTEAFF
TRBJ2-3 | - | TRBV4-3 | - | TGCGCCAGCAGCCAAGATTTCCGGGGTGTAAGGGATACGCAGTATTTT | CASSQDFRGVRDTQYF
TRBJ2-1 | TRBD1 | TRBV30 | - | TGTGCCTGGAGCGCGACAGGGTCAAGGGGGCAGTTCTTC | CAWSATGSRGQFF
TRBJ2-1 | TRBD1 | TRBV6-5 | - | TGTGCCAGCAGTCAACTGGACAGGGTCTATGAGCAGTTCTTC | CASSQLDRVYEQFF
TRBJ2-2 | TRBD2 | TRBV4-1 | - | TGCGCCAGCAGCCACACGATGTCTTGGACTAGCGGCTTCTGGGAGCTGTTTTTT | CASSHTMSWTSGFWELFF
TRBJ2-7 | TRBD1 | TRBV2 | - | TGTGCCAGCAGCCCAAAGGGGGCTAGAGGGGAGCAGTACTTC | CASSPKGARGEQYF
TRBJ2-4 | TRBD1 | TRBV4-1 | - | TGCGCCAGCAGCCACGGGGGGACAGGGGACATTCAGTACTTC | CASSHGGTGDIQYF
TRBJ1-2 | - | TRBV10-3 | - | TGTGCCATCAGTGACCTGGGGGCACGCTATGGCTACACCTTC | CAISDLGARYGYTF
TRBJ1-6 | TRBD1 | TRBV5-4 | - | TGTGCCAGCAGTTCCGACAGGGCCCTGGATAATTCACCCCTCCACTTT | CASSSDRALDNSPLHF
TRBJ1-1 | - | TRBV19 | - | TGTGCCAGTAGTTTCTGGGGGCTGGTGAACACTGAAGCTTTCTTT | CASSFWGLVNTEAFF
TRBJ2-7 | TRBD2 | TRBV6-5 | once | TGTGCCAGCGTGTCAGCGGGAAGGAGCTCCTACGAGCAGTACTTC | CASVSAGRSSYEQYF
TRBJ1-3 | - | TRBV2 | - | TGTGCCAGCAGTGGGACCACAGGGTTTTCTGGAAACACCATATATTTT | CASSGTTGFSGNTIYF
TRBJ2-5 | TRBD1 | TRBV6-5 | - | TGTGCCAGCACCCGAACAGGGGGAGAGACCCAGTACTTC | CASTRTGGETQYF
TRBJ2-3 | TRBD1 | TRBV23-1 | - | TGCGCCAGCAGTCAATCGGAGACAGGGGTCACAGATACGCAGTATTTT | CASSQSETGVTDTQYF
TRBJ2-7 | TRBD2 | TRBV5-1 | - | TGCGCCAGCACCCACGGGTCACTAGCGGGAGGTTACGAGCAGTACTTC | CASTHGSLAGGYEQYF
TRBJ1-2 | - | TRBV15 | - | TGTGCCACCTCGAGTCGGGTAGACTATGGCTACACCTTC | CATSSRVDYGYTF
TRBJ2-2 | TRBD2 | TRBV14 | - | TGTGCCAGCAGCCCATTGGGCGGGGGAACCGGGGAGCTGTTTTTT | CASSPLGGGTGELFF
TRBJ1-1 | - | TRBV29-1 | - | TGCAGCGTTGTTGTCCAGGGCCAGAACACTGAAGCTTTCTTT | CSVVVQGQNTEAFF
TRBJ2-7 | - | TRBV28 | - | TGTGCCAGCAGTTCTATAGCTCGCGAGCAGTACTTC | CASSSIAREQYF
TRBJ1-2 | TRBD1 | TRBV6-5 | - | TGTGCCAGCAGTTCGGACAGGGGAGATGGCTACACCTTC | CASSSDRGDGYTF
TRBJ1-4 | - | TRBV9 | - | TGTGCCAGCAGCCCACGAACTCGGGGAAAACTGTTTTTT | CASSPRTRGKLFF
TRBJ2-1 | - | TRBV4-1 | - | TGCGCCAGCATCTCGGGAGCGGGTGATTACAATGAGCAGTTCTTC | CASISGAGDYNEQFF
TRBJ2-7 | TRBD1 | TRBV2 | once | TGTGCCAGCAGTGAAGTGGACAGGGGCTACGAGCAGTACTTC | CASSEVDRGYEQYF
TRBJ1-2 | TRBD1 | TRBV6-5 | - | TGTGCCAGCAGTTACGAGGGGGCCTATGGCTACACCTTC | CASSYEGAYGYTF
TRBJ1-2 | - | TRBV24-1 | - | TGTGCCACCAGTTGGCAGGGGTTCGGATACTATGGCTACACCTTC | CATSWQGFGYYGYTF
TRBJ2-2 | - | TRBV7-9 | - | TGTGCCAGCAGCTCATTGAACACCGGGGAGCTGTTTTTT | CASSSLNTGELFF
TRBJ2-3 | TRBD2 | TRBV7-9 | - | TGTGCCAGCAGCTTCGTAGCGGGAGGTCCAGATACGCAGTATTTT | CASSFVAGGPDTQYF
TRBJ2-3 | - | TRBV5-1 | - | TGCGCCAGCAGCTTGGTAGGGGATGGGACAGATACGCAGTATTTT | CASSLVGDGTDTQYF
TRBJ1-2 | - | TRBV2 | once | TGTGCCAGCAGTGAAGCCGCGGTCCAGGGCTACACCTTC | CASSEAAVQGYTF
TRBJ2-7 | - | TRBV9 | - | TGTGCCAGCAGCGTAAACCCCAGGGGGGATATCTACGAGCAGTACTTC | CASSVNPRGDIYEQYF
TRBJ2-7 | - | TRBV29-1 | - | TGCAGCGTGTCTGCAGGGCCCTACGAGCAGTACTTC | CSVSAGPYEQYF
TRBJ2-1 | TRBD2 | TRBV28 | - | TGTGCCAGCAGCCGCGGACTAGCGGGCCACAATGAGCAGTTCTTC | CASSRGLAGHNEQFF
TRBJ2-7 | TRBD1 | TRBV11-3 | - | TGTGCCAGCAGTCGACAGGGTGGGAACTACGAGCAGTACTTC | CASSRQGGNYEQYF
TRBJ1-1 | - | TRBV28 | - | TGTGCCAGCAGTTTGTCACAGGGTGACACTGAAGCTTTCTTT | CASSLSQGDTEAFF
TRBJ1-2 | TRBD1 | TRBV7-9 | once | TGTGCCAGCAGCCAAGACAGGGAACCCACCCTCTTC | CASSQDREPTLF
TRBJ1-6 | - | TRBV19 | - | TGTGCCAGTAGAAAAGGACGGGACTATAATTCACCCCTCCACTTT | CASRKGRDYNSPLHF
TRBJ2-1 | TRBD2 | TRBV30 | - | TGTGCCTGGAGTAACGGACTAGGGAACGGCGATGAGCAGTTCTTC | CAWSNGLGNGDEQFF
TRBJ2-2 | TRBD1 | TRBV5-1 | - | TGCGCCAGCAGCACCGGGACAGGGATTTCCGGGGAGCTGTTTTTT | CASSTGTGISGELFF
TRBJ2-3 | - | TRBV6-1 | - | TGTGCCAGCAGTGAAGCAGGGGCCCAAGATACGCAGTATTTT | CASSEAGAQDTQYF
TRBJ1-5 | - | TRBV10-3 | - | TGTGCCATCAGTGACGGGGGGCATGGCAATCAGCCCCAGCATTTT | CAISDGGHGNQPQHF
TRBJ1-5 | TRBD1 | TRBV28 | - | TGTGCCAGCAGTCCATCATTCAGGGGGACAAGCAATCAGCCCCAGCATTTT | CASSPSFRGTSNQPQHF
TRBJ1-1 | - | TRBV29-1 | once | TGCAGCGTTGTAGATGGAGTTGAAGCTTTCTTT | CSVVDGVEAFF